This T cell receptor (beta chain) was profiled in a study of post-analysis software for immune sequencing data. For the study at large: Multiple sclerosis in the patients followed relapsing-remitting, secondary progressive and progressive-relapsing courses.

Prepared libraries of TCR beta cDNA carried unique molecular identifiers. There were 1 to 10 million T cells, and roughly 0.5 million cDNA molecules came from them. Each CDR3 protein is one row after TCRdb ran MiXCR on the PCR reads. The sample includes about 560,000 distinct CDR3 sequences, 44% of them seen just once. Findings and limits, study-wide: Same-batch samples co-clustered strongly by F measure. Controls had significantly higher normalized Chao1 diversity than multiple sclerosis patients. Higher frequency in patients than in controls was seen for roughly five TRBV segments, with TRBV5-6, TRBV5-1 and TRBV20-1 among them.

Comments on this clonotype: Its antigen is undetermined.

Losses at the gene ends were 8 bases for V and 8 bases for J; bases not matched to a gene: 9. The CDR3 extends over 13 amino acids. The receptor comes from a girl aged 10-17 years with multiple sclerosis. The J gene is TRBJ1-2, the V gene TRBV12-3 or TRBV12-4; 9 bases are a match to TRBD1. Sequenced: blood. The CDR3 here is CASSGQGSGGYTF. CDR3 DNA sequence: TGTGCCAGCTCGGGACAGGGAAGTGGGGGCTACACCTTC.